The T cell receptor (beta chain) under discussion was sequenced for a study of blood T cell repertoires in COVID-19. The overall study: In each case, the material was cDNA or gDNA derived from T cells, B-cell-depleted T cells, or PBMCs.

Sequencing used immunoSEQ multiplex PCR; TCRdb keeps in-frame clones, though not all of them. The sample holds 350,000 to 450,000 clones, roughly four fifths seen once. J was trimmed by 7 bases and V by 7 bases; bases with no gene match: 11. This CDR3 has 14 amino acids. CDR1 and CDR2 (germline): SQVTM, ANQGSEA. Participants spanned ages about 18 to 95 years and resided in about 25 US areas. The clonotype originates from a woman between 45 and 60 years old who had recovered from COVID-19. The chain uses TRBV29-1 and TRBJ2-1, with TRBD2 matching over 9 bases. The sequencing sample was made of PBMCs or T cells enriched from blood (not recorded which). The CDR3 nucleotides read TGCAGCGGGGGGCTGGCGGGAGGGGGAAATGAGCAGTTCTTC. The encoded protein is CSGGLAGGGNEQFF.